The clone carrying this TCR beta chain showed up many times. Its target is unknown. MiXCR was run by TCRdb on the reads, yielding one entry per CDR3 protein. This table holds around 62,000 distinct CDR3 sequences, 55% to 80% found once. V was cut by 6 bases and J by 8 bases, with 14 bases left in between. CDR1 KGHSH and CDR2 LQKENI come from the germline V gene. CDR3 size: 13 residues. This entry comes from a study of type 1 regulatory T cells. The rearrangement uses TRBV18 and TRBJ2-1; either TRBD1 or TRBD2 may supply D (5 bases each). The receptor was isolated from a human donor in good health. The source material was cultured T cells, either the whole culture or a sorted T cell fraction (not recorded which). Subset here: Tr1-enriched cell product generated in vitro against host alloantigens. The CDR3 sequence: CASSPGLSHEQFF. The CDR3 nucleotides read TGTGCCAGCTCCCCGGGGCTCAGCCATGAGCAGTTCTTC.